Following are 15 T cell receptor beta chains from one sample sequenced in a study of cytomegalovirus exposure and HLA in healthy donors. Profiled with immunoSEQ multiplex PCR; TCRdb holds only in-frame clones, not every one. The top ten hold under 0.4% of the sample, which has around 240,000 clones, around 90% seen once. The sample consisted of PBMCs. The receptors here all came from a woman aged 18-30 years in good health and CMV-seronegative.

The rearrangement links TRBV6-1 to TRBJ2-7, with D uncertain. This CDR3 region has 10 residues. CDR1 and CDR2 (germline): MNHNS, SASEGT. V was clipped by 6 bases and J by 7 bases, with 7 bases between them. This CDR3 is CASRTREQYV. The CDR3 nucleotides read TGTGCCAGCAGGACGAGGGAGCAGTACGTC.

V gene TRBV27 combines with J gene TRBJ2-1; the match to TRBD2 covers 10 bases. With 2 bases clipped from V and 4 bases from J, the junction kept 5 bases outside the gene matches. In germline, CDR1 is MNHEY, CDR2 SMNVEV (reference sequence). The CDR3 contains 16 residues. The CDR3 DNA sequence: TGTGCCAGCAGTTTAATAGGTAGCGGGGGGTACAATGAGCAGTTCTTC. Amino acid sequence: CASSLIGSGGYNEQFF.

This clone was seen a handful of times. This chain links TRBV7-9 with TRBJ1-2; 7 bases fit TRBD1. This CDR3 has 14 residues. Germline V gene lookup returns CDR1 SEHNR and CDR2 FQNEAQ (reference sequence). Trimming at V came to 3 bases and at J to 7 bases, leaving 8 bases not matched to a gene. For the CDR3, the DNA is TGTGCCAGCAGCTTCTCCGGGACAGTACGTGGCTACACCTTC. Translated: CASSFSGTVRGYTF.

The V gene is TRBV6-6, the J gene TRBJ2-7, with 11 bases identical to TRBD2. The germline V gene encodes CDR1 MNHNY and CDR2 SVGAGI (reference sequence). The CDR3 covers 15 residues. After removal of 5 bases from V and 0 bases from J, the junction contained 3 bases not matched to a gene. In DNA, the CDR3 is TGTGCCAGCAGTACTAGCGGGGGAAACTCCTACGAGCAGTACTTC. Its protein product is CASSTSGGNSYEQYF.

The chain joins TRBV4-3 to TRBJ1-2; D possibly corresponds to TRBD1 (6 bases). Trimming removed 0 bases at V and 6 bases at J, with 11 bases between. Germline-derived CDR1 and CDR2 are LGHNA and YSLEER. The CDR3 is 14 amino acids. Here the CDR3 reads CASSQDWGPNGYTF. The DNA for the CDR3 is TGCGCCAGCAGCCAAGATTGGGGGCCGAATGGCTACACCTTC.

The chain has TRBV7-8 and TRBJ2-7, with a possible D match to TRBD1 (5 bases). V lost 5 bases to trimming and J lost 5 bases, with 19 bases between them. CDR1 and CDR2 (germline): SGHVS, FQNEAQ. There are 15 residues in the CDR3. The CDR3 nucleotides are TGTGCCAGCAGCCCCCGGGTAGGGCAGGGAAACGAGCAGTACGTC. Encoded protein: CASSPRVGQGNEQYV.

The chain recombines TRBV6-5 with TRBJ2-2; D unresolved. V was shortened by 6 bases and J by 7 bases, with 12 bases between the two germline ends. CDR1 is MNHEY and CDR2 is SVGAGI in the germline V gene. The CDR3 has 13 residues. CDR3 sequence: CASSSSTIGELFF. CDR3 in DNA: TGTGCCAGCAGCTCCTCCACTATCGGGGAGCTGTTTTTT.

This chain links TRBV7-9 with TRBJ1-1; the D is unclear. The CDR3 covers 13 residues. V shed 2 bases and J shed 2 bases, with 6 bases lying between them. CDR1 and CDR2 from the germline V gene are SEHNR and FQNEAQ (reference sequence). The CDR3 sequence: CASSLSVNTEAFF. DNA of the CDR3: TGTGCCAGCAGCTTATCCGTAAACACTGAAGCTTTCTTT.

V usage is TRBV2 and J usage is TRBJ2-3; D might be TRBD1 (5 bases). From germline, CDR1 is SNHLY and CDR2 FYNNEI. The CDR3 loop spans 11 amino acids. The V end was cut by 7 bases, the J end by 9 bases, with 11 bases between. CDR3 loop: CASKGLDTQYF. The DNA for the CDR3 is TGTGCCAGCAAGGGGCTTGACACGCAGTATTTT.

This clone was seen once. The CDR3, as DNA: TGTGCCAGCAGTCTCCGGGGGGGCAGGGGCCATAGCAATCAGCCCCAGCATTTT. Translation gives CASSLRGGRGHSNQPQHF. The V gene is TRBV27, the J gene TRBJ1-5, with D possibly TRBD1 on 6 matching bases. V was trimmed by 5 bases and J by 0 bases, leaving 20 bases between them. The germline CDR1 and CDR2 sequences are MNHEY and SMNVEV (reference sequence). The CDR3 sequence is 18 residues long.

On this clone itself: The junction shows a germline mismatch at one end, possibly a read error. The CDR3 spells CASSLARATYEQYF. The CDR3 coding sequence is TGTGCTAGCAGCTTAGCCAGGGCTACCTACGAGCAGTACTTC. This chain links TRBV7-7 with TRBJ2-7; D is possibly TRBD1 (5 bases). Looked up from germline, CDR1 is SSHAT and CDR2 is FNYEAQ (reference sequence). This CDR3 is built from 14 residues.

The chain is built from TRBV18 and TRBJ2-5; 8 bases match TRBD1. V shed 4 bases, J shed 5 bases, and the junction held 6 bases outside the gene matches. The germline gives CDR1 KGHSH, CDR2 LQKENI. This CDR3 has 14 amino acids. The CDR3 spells CASSRGQGMETQYF. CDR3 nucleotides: TGTGCCAGCTCACGAGGACAGGGAATGGAGACCCAGTACTTC.

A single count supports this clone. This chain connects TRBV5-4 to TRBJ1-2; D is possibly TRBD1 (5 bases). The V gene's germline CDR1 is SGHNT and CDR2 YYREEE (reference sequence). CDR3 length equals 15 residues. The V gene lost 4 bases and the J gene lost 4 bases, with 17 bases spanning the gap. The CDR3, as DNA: TGTGCCAGCAGCCCAGGCCCCAGGGATTCCTATGGCTACACCTTC. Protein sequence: CASSPGPRDSYGYTF.

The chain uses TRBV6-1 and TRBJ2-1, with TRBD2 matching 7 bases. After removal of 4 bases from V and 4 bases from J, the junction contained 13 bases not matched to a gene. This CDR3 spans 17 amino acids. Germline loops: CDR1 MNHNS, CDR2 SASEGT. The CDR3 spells CASSVMSAGVLYNEQFF. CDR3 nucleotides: TGTGCCAGCAGTGTTATGTCGGCGGGGGTCCTATACAATGAGCAGTTCTTC.

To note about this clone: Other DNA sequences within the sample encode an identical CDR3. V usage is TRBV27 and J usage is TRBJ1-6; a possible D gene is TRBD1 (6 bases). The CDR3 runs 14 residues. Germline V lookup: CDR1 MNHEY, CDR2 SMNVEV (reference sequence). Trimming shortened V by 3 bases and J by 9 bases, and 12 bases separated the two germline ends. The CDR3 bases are TGTGCCAGCAGTTTGGGGGGGCGAGGTTCACCCCTCCACTTT. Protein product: CASSLGGRGSPLHF.